These T cell receptor beta chains were read from a single sample in a study of cytomegalovirus exposure and HLA in healthy donors. Libraries were prepared by immunoSEQ multiplex PCR; TCRdb keeps only in-frame clonotypes and omits some of them. The data show 150,000 to 200,000 clones, about 89% seen once. Input material: PBMCs. The receptors were gathered from a man aged 18 to 29 in good health and CMV-seropositive. Both conserved end residues are part of each CDR3. The D gene is left open where the match is weak. Clone sizes are given selectively: once, few, many, or a class where the clone is expanded.

J: TRBJ2-1
D: .
size: .
length: 13
V: TRBV29-1
CDR3: CSAQSGSYNEQFF
DNA: TGCAGCGCTCAATCCGGCTCCTACAATGAGCAGTTCTTC

J: TRBJ2-4
D: TRBD2
size: .
length: 13
V: TRBV28
CDR3: CASSFTSGAFRYF
DNA: TGTGCCAGCAGTTTTACTAGCGGGGCTTTCCGGTACTTC

J: TRBJ2-5
D: TRBD2
size: .
length: 15
V: TRBV5-4
CDR3: CASSLGLAGVETQYF
DNA: TGTGCCAGCAGCCTCGGACTAGCGGGGGTAGAGACCCAGTACTTC

J: TRBJ1-2
D: .
size: .
length: 14
V: TRBV9
CDR3: CASSTTQVGYGYTF
DNA: TGTGCCAGCAGCACAACACAGGTCGGCTATGGCTACACCTTC

J: TRBJ2-7
D: .
size: .
length: 13
V: TRBV27
CDR3: CASSLGQPYEQYF
DNA: TGTGCCAGCAGTTTAGGGCAGCCGTACGAGCAGTACTTC

J: TRBJ2-1
D: TRBD2
size: .
length: 12
V: TRBV29-1
CDR3: CSVASGNNEQFF
DNA: TGCAGCGTCGCTAGCGGGAACAATGAGCAGTTCTTC

J: TRBJ2-1
D: TRBD1
size: .
length: 16
V: TRBV7-7
CDR3: CASSSFFAGGYNEQFF
DNA: TGTGCTAGCAGCTCCTTTTTTGCAGGGGGCTACAATGAGCAGTTCTTC

J: TRBJ1-2
D: TRBD1
size: .
length: 16
V: TRBV5-6
CDR3: CASSLGTGALGYGYTF
DNA: TGTGCCAGCAGCTTGGGGACAGGGGCATTAGGGTATGGCTACACCTTC

J: TRBJ1-2
D: .
size: .
length: 17
V: TRBV4-3
CDR3: CASSQVTGSGDNYGYTF
DNA: TGCGCCAGCAGCCAAGTTACAGGGTCTGGGGATAACTATGGCTACACCTTC

J: TRBJ1-1
D: .
size: .
length: 14
V: TRBV27
CDR3: CASSPGGRNTEAFF
DNA: TGTGCCAGCAGCCCCGGGGGTAGGAACACTGAAGCTTTCTTT

J: TRBJ2-2
D: TRBD1
size: .
length: 16
V: TRBV15
CDR3: CATSRSDRVDAGELFF
DNA: TGTGCCACCAGCCGCTCGGACAGGGTAGACGCCGGGGAGCTGTTTTTT

J: TRBJ2-6
D: TRBD1
size: .
length: 18
V: TRBV2
CDR3: CASSRTQDRGSGANVLTF
DNA: TGTGCCAGCAGCCGTACTCAAGACAGGGGATCTGGGGCCAACGTCCTGACTTTC

J: TRBJ2-1
D: .
size: .
length: 14
V: TRBV7-9
CDR3: CASSLGTGYNEQFF
DNA: TGTGCCAGCAGCTTAGGAACGGGATACAATGAGCAGTTCTTC

J: TRBJ1-2
D: TRBD1
size: .
length: 13
V: TRBV7-9
CDR3: CASRDRDFYGYTF
DNA: TGTGCCAGCAGAGACAGGGATTTCTATGGCTACACCTTC

J: TRBJ2-1
D: TRBD2
size: .
length: 16
V: TRBV5-4
CDR3: CASSWGLAGSYNEQFF
DNA: TGTGCCAGCAGCTGGGGACTAGCGGGTTCCTACAATGAGCAGTTCTTC

J: TRBJ2-5
D: .
size: .
length: 15
V: TRBV27
CDR3: CASSGRLDLQETQYF
DNA: TGTGCCAGCAGTGGCCGACTAGACTTACAAGAGACCCAGTACTTC

J: TRBJ2-7
D: .
size: .
length: 14
V: TRBV7-9
CDR3: CASSLGFQGNEQYF
DNA: TGTGCCAGCAGCTTAGGGTTTCAGGGGAACGAGCAGTACTTC

J: TRBJ1-3
D: .
size: few
length: 13
V: TRBV5-5
CDR3: CASSLPSTDTIYF
DNA: TGTGCCAGCAGCTTGCCTAGTACGGACACCATATATTTT

J: TRBJ1-4
D: .
size: .
length: 13
V: TRBV4-2
CDR3: CASSPSEGEKLFF
DNA: TGTGCCAGCAGCCCCTCAGAGGGTGAAAAACTGTTTTTT

J: TRBJ2-7
D: .
size: .
length: 15
V: TRBV11-3
CDR3: CASSLGGGTTYEQYF
DNA: TGTGCCAGCAGCTTAGGTGGAGGAACGACCTACGAGCAGTACTTC

J: TRBJ2-1
D: .
size: .
length: 16
V: TRBV6-1
CDR3: CASSETGSGLYNEQFF
DNA: TGTGCCAGCAGTGAAACAGGGAGTGGGCTATACAATGAGCAGTTCTTC

J: TRBJ2-1
D: TRBD2
size: .
length: 15
V: TRBV27
CDR3: CASSPILRLADEQFF
DNA: TGTGCCAGCAGTCCTATACTAAGACTAGCCGATGAGCAGTTCTTC

J: TRBJ2-1
D: TRBD1
size: .
length: 18
V: TRBV7-2
CDR3: CASSPLVSTRDSDNEQFF
DNA: TGTGCCAGCAGCCCTCTAGTGTCCACCCGGGACAGCGACAATGAGCAGTTCTTC

J: TRBJ2-7
D: TRBD1
size: .
length: 13
V: TRBV9
CDR3: CASSPRQGIEQYF
DNA: TGTGCCAGCAGCCCGCGACAGGGAATCGAGCAGTACTTC

J: TRBJ2-3
D: TRBD2
size: .
length: 15
V: TRBV9
CDR3: CASSVGSGGGDTQYF
DNA: TGTGCCAGCAGCGTTGGTAGCGGGGGTGGAGATACGCAGTATTTT

J: TRBJ2-1
D: TRBD1
size: .
length: 15
V: TRBV6-6
CDR3: CASTKGDRAYNEQFF
DNA: TGTGCCAGCACCAAGGGGGACAGGGCTTACAATGAGCAGTTCTTC

J: TRBJ2-2
D: .
size: .
length: 17
V: TRBV4-3
CDR3: CASSQDGGGRLPGELFF
DNA: TGCGCCAGCAGCCAAGACGGTGGCGGCCGCCTGCCCGGGGAGCTGTTTTTT

J: TRBJ2-5
D: TRBD2
size: .
length: 16
V: TRBV14
CDR3: CASSQGSGGAGETQYF
DNA: TGTGCCAGCAGCCAAGGCAGCGGGGGGGCCGGGGAGACCCAGTACTTC

J: TRBJ2-3
D: .
size: .
length: 14
V: TRBV29-1
CDR3: CSVEKSGYIDTQYF
DNA: TGCAGCGTTGAGAAGTCAGGGTACATAGATACGCAGTATTTT

J: TRBJ2-2
D: TRBD1
size: .
length: 13
V: TRBV28
CDR3: CASSPTGSGELFF
DNA: TGTGCCAGCAGCCCGACAGGGTCCGGGGAGCTGTTTTTT

J: TRBJ2-1
D: TRBD2
size: .
length: 16
V: TRBV4-2
CDR3: CASSQDKRGGQYEQFF
DNA: TGTGCCAGCAGCCAAGATAAGCGGGGGGGCCAATATGAGCAGTTCTTC

J: TRBJ2-7
D: TRBD1
size: .
length: 16
V: TRBV28
CDR3: CASSFNRDSNFYEQYF
DNA: TGTGCCAGCAGTTTCAACCGGGACAGTAACTTCTACGAGCAGTACTTC

J: TRBJ1-2
D: .
size: .
length: 11
V: TRBV5-1
CDR3: CASSLDGGYTF
DNA: TGCGCCAGCAGTCTAGACGGTGGCTACACCTTC

J: TRBJ2-5
D: .
size: .
length: 13
V: TRBV27
CDR3: CASMRRERETQYF
DNA: TGTGCCAGCATGAGGAGGGAGCGGGAGACCCAGTACTTC

J: TRBJ2-1
D: .
size: .
length: 16
V: TRBV5-4
CDR3: CASSLEWEPSYNEQFF
DNA: TGTGCCAGCAGCTTGGAGTGGGAGCCTTCCTACAATGAGCAGTTCTTC

J: TRBJ1-2
D: .
size: .
length: 12
V: TRBV6-5
CDR3: CASRESRYGYTF
DNA: TGTGCCAGCAGGGAGTCTCGCTATGGCTACACCTTC

J: TRBJ2-3
D: .
size: .
length: 13
V: TRBV7-7
CDR3: CASSATDSDTQYF
DNA: TGTGCTAGCAGCGCCACAGATTCAGATACGCAGTATTTT

J: TRBJ2-1
D: .
size: .
length: 15
V: TRBV5-4
CDR3: CASSPDGSSYNEQFF
DNA: TGTGCCAGCAGCCCTGATGGGAGCTCCTACAATGAGCAGTTCTTC

J: TRBJ1-2
D: TRBD1
size: .
length: 14
V: TRBV28
CDR3: CASSPRTGAGGYTF
DNA: TGTGCCAGCAGCCCTAGAACAGGGGCGGGGGGCTACACCTTC

J: TRBJ2-1
D: TRBD1
size: .
length: 15
V: TRBV9
CDR3: CASSVGQGPYNEQFF
DNA: TGTGCCAGCAGCGTAGGACAGGGGCCGTACAATGAGCAGTTCTTC

J: TRBJ2-5
D: TRBD2
size: .
length: 16
V: TRBV4-1
CDR3: CASSRGLAGGQETQYF
DNA: TGCGCCAGCAGCCGGGGACTAGCGGGAGGGCAAGAGACCCAGTACTTC

J: TRBJ2-5
D: .
size: .
length: 13
V: TRBV7-2
CDR3: CASSPPPPGTQYF
DNA: TGTGCCAGCAGCCCCCCGCCGCCGGGGACCCAGTACTTC